The source of this T cell receptor (beta chain) is a study of blood T cell repertoires in COVID-19. About the research overall: The United States, Italy and Spain provided the acute and convalescent COVID-19 samples. T cells, B-cell-depleted T cells, or PBMCs supplied cDNA or gDNA.

V dropped 5 bases and J dropped 8 bases, with 12 bases sitting between them. The CDR3 extends over 12 amino acids. The V gene's germline CDR1 is SNHLY and CDR2 FYNNEI. The assay was immunoSEQ multiplex PCR, and TCRdb's table has in-frame clones only and misses some. The sample has 430,000 or so clones, over 75% seen once. The specimen was PBMCs or T cells enriched from blood (not recorded which). The rearrangement uses TRBV2 and TRBJ1-1; the D is unclear. The source of this sequence is a woman aged 40 to 50 who had recovered from COVID-19. The CDR3 here is CASSIMTREAFF. As DNA, the CDR3 is TGTGCCAGCAGTATTATGACGAGGGAAGCTTTCTTT.